This TCR beta chain originates from a study of blood T cell repertoires in COVID-19. Study background: Specimens from acute and convalescent COVID-19 originated in the United States, Italy and Spain. Nucleic acid was either cDNA or gDNA, and it came from T cells, B-cell-depleted T cells, or PBMCs.

V lost 4 bases to trimming and J lost 1 base; unmatched junction nucleotides: 6. Germline-derived CDR1 and CDR2 are PRHDT and FYEKMQ (reference sequence). This CDR3 is built from 16 residues. Original analysis: Quantification of nucleated cells was approximated via reference gene primer amplification. Using immunoSEQ multiplex PCR, the repertoire was profiled, and TCRdb retains in-frame clones only, with some absent. The D gene and trimming were derived from the DNA, and the V and J assignments and clone size from that table. The sample yields roughly 150,000 clones, about 90% seen once. The genes are TRBV13 and TRBJ2-2; 7 nucleotides line up with TRBD2. This receptor was identified in a man aged 60 to 69 with acute or convalescent COVID-19. Sequenced: peripheral blood. The CDR3 sequence: CASSSKGGVNTGELFF. In nucleotides, the CDR3 is TGTGCCAGCAGCTCAAAGGGAGGGGTGAACACCGGGGAGCTGTTTTTT. Variable domain in full (rest from reference TRBV13 and TRBJ2-2): AAGVIQSPRHLIKEKRETATLKCYPIPRHDTVYWYQQGPGQDPQFLISFYEKMQSDKGSIPDRFSAQQFSDYHSELNMSSLELGDSALYFCASSSKGGVNTGELFFGEGSRLTVL.